The clone carrying this TCR beta chain was seen only a few times. Clinical symptoms, serum thyroxine, TRAb, thyroid ultrasound and orbital computed tomography informed diagnoses. Source material for PBMCs was roughly 10 ml fresh peripheral blood. This sample is part of a study of T cells in Graves' hyperthyroidism and ophthalmopathy. Researchers amplified the TCR beta CDR3 regions from RNA transcripts. The primer set for the first-round RT-PCR of the TCR CDR3 was HTBI. TCRdb independently ran MiXCR on the multiplex PCR reads; one entry per CDR3 protein. The data show more than 650,000 distinct CDR3 sequences, 13% to 15% seen once. Germline V gives CDR1 SEHNR, CDR2 FQNEAQ (reference sequence). After removal of 5 bases from V and 3 bases from J, the junction contained 12 bases not matched to a gene. The CDR3 contains 16 residues.

The sequence came from a woman in her late teens or twenties with Graves' hyperthyroidism. The sample was blood. The V and J genes are TRBV7-9 and TRBJ1-2, with 7 bases that match TRBD1. The CDR3 nucleotides are TGTGCCAGCAGCCCTGGCCGAGACAGGGCGTACTATGGCTACACCTTC. This translates into CASSPGRDRAYYGYTF.